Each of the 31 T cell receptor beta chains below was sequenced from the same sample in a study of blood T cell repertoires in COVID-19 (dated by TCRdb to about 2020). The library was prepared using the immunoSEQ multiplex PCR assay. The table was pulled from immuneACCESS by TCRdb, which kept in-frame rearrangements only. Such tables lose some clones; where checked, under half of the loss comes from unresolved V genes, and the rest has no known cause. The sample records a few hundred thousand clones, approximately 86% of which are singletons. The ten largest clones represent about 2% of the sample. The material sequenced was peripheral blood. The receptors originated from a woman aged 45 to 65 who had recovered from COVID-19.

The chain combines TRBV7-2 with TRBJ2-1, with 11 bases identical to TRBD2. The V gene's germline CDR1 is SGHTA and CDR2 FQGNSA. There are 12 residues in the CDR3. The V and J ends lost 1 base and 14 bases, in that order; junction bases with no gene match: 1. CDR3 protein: CASSLVTSGKFF. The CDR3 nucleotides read TGTGCCAGCAGCTTAGTGACTAGCGGGAAGTTCTTC.

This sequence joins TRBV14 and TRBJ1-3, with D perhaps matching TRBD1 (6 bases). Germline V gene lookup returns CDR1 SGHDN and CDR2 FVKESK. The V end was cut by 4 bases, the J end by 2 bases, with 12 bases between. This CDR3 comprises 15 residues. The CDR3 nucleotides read TGTGCCAGCAGCCCTCTCGGGACACCTGGAAACACCATATATTTT. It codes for CASSPLGTPGNTIYF. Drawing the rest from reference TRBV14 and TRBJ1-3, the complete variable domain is EAGVTQFPSHSVIEKGQTVTLRCDPISGHDNLYWYRRVMGKEIKFLLHFVKESKQDESGMPNNRFLAERTGGTYSTLKVQPAELEDSGVYFCASSPLGTPGNTIYFGEGSWLTVV.

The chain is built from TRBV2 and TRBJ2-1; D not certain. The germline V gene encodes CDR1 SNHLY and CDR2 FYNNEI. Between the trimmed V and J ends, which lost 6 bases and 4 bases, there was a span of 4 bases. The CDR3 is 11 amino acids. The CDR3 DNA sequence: TGTGCCAGCAGGGCATACAATGAGCAGTTCTTC. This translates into CASRAYNEQFF.

The CDR3: CASSQARPIFSGANVLTF. DNA for the CDR3: TGTGCCAGCAGCCAAGCTAGGCCCATCTTCTCTGGGGCCAACGTCCTGACTTTC. This chain connects TRBV3-1 (or the pseudogene TRBV3-2) to TRBJ2-6, with no clear D. The germline CDR1 and CDR2 sequences are LGHDT and YNNKEL (reference sequence). The CDR3 has 18 residues. Between the trimmed V and J ends, which lost 1 base and 0 bases, there was a span of 13 bases.

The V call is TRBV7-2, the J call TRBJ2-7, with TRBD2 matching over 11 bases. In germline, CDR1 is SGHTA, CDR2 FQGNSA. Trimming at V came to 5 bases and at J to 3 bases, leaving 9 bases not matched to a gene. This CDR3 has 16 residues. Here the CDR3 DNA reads TGTGCCAGCAGCCCTCTTCCCGGGACTAGCGGCTACGAGCAGTACTTC. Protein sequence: CASSPLPGTSGYEQYF. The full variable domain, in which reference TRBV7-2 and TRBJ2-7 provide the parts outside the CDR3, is GAGVSQSPSNKVTEKGKDVELRCDPISGHTALYWYRQSLGQGLEFLIYFQGNSAPDKSGLPSDRFSAERTGGSVSTLTIQRTQQEDSAVYLCASSPLPGTSGYEQYFGPGTRLTVT.

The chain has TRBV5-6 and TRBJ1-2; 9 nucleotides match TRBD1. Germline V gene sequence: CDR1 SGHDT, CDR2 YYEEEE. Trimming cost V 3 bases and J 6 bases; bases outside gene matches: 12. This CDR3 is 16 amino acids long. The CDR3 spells CASSSIRDRDLDGYTF. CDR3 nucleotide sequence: TGTGCCAGCAGCTCAATCCGGGACAGGGACCTGGATGGCTACACCTTC.

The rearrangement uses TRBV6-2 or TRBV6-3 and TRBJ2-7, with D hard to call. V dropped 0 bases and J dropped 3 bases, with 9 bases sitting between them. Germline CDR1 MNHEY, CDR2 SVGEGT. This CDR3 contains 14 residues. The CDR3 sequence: CASSYSSPIYEQYF. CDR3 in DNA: TGTGCCAGCAGTTACTCGAGTCCGATCTACGAGCAGTACTTC.

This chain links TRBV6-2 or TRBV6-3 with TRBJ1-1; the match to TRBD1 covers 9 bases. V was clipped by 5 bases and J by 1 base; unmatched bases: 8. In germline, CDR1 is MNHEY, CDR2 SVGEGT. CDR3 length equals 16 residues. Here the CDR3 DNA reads TGTGCCAGCAGTCATGGACAGGGGAGGTGGAACACTGAAGCTTTCTTT. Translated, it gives CASSHGQGRWNTEAFF.

In DNA form, the CDR3 reads TGTGCCAGCAGTTTAGTCGGGGGACCCTACAATGAGCAGTTCTTC. Translated: CASSLVGGPYNEQFF. This chain uses TRBV28 with TRBJ2-1; D is perhaps TRBD2 (6 bases). Deletions cut 2 bases from V and 2 bases from J, with 10 bases between. Per the germline V gene, CDR1 is MDHEN and CDR2 is SYDVKM. The CDR3 totals 15 residues.

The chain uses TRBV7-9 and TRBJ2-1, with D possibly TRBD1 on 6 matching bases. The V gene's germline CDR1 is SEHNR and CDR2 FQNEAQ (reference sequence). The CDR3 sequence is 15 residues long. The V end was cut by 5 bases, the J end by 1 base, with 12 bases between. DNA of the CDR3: TGTGCCAGCAGCCACAGGGTTAGGTCCTACAATGAGCAGTTCTTC. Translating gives CASSHRVRSYNEQFF.

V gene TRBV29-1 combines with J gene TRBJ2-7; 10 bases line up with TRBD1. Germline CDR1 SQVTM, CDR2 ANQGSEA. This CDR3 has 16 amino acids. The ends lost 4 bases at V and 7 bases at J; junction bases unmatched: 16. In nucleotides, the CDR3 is TGCAGCGTTGCGGGGTATCGGGGACAGGGGTTGGGAGAGCAGTACTTC. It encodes CSVAGYRGQGLGEQYF.

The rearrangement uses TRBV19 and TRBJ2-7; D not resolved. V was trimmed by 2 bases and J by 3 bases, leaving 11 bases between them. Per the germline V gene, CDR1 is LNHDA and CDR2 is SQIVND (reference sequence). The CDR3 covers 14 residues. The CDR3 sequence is CASSITKTGYEQYF. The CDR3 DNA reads TGTGCCAGTAGTATAACCAAGACTGGCTACGAGCAGTACTTC.

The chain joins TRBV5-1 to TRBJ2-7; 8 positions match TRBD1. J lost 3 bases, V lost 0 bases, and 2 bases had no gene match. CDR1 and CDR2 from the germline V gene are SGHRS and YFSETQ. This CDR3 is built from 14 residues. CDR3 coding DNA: TGCGCCAGCAGCTTGGTGGGACAGGTCTACGAGCAGTACTTC. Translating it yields CASSLVGQVYEQYF.

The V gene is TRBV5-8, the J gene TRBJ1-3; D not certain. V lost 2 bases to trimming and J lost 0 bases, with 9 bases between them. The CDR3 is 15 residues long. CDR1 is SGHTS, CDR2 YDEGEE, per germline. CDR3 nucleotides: TGTGCCAGCAGCTTAGCGGCCTTCTCTGGAAACACCATATATTTT. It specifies CASSLAAFSGNTIYF.

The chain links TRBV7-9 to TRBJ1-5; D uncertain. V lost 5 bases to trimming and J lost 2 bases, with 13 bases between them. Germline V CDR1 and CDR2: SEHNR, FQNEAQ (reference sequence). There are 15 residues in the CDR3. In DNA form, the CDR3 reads TGTGCCAGCAGCGGCGGGGATAGGGGCAATCAGCCCCAGCATTTT. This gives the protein CASSGGDRGNQPQHF.

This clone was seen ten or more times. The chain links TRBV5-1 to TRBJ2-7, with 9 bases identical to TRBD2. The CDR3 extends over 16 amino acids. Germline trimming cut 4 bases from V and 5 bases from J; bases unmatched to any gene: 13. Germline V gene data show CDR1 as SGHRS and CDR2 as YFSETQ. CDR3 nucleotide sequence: TGCGCCAGCAGCCCCTTAGCGGGGGTCCCTGGGGACGAGCAGTACTTC. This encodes CASSPLAGVPGDEQYF.

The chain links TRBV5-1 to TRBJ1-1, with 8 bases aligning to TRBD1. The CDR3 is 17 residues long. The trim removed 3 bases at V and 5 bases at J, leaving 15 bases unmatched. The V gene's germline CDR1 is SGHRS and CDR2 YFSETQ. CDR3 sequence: CASSSGRQGAIWTEAFF. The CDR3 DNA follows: TGCGCCAGCAGCTCTGGTCGGCAGGGGGCTATATGGACTGAAGCTTTCTTT.

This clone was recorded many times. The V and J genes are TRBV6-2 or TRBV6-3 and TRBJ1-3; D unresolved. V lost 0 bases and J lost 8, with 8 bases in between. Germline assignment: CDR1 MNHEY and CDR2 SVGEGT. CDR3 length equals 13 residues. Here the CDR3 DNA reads TGTGCCAGCAGTTACTCGTCTGCGGACACCATATATTTT. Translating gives CASSYSSADTIYF.

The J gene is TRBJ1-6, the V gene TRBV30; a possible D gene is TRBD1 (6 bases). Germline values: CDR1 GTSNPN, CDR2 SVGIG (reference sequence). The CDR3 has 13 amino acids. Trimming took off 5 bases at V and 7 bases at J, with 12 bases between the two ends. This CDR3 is CAWADSQNSPLHF. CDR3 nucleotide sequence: TGTGCCTGGGCGGACAGCCAGAATTCACCCCTCCACTTT.

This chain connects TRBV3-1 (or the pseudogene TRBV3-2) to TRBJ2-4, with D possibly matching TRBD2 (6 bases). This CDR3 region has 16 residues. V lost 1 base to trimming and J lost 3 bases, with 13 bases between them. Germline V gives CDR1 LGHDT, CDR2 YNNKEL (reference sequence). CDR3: CASSQGVAADKNIQYF. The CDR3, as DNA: TGTGCCAGCAGCCAAGGGGTAGCGGCGGACAAAAACATTCAGTACTTC.

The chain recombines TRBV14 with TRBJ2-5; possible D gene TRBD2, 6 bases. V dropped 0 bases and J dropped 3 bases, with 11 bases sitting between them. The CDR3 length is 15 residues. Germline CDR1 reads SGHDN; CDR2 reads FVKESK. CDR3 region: CASSQEFSSEETQYF. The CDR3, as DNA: TGTGCCAGCAGCCAAGAATTCTCTAGCGAAGAGACCCAGTACTTC.

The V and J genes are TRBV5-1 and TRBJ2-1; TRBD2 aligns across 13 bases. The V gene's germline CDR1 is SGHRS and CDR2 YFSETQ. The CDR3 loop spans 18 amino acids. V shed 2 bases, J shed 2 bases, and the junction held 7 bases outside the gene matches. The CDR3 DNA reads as TGCGCCAGCAGCTTCTTAGAAACTAGCGGGAGGGCCTACAATGAGCAGTTCTTC. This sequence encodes CASSFLETSGRAYNEQFF.

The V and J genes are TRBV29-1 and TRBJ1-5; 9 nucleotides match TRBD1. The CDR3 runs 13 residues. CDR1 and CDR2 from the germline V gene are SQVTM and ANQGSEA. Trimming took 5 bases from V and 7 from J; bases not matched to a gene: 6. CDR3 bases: TGCAGCGTTATGGGACAGGGAGGGCAGCCCCAGCATTTT. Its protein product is CSVMGQGGQPQHF.

The CDR3 coding sequence is TGCGCCAGCAGGTATAATCAAGAGACCCAGTACTTC. Translation gives CASRYNQETQYF. The J gene is TRBJ2-5, the V gene TRBV5-1, with D hard to call. CDR3 length equals 12 residues. The germline CDR1 and CDR2 sequences are SGHRS and YFSETQ. V lost 5 bases and J 2 bases, leaving 7 bases between the germline ends.

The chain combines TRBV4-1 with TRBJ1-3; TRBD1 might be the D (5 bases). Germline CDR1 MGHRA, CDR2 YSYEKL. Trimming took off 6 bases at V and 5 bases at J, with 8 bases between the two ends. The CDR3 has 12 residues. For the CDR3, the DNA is TGCGCCAGCAGGGACACGCGAAACACCATATATTTT. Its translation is CASRDTRNTIYF.

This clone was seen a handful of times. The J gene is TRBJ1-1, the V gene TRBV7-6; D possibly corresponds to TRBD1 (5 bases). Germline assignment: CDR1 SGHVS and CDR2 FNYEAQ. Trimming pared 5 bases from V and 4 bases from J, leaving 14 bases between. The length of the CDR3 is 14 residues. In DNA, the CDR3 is TGTGCCAGCAGCCCGGGCTTCGGGGGCACTGAAGCTTTCTTT. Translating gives CASSPGFGGTEAFF.

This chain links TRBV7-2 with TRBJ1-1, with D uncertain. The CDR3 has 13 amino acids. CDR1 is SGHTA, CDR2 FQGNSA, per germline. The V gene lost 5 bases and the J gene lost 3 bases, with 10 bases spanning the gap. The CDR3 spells CASSAAGYTEAFF. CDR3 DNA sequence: TGTGCCAGCAGCGCCGCCGGGTACACTGAAGCTTTCTTT.

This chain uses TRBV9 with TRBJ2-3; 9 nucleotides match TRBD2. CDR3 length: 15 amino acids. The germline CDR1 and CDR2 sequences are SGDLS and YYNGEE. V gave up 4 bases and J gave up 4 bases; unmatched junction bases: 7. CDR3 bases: TGTGCCAGCAGCCCCCGGACTAGCGCCTCAGATACGCAGTATTTT. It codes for CASSPRTSASDTQYF.

The CDR3: CASSDTQGVNYGYTF. CDR3 DNA sequence: TGTGCCAGCAGCGACACACAGGGAGTCAACTATGGCTACACCTTC. This rearrangement joins TRBV5-4 to TRBJ1-2; maybe TRBD1 (6 bases). The CDR3 consists of 15 residues. Germline-derived CDR1 and CDR2 are SGHNT and YYREEE (reference sequence). The V end lost 4 bases, the J end lost 2 bases, and 15 bases lay between the germline ends.

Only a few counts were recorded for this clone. The DNA of the CDR3 is TGTGCCAGCAGCCAAGGCGGGGGACAGGGGAAAGCCGGGGAGCTGTTTTTT. Residues: CASSQGGGQGKAGELFF. The chain is built from TRBV3-1 (or the pseudogene TRBV3-2) and TRBJ2-2; 10 positions match TRBD1. Trimming took 1 base from V and 6 from J; bases not matched to a gene: 8. Germline V gene sequence: CDR1 LGHDT, CDR2 YNNKEL (reference sequence). This CDR3 is built from 17 residues.

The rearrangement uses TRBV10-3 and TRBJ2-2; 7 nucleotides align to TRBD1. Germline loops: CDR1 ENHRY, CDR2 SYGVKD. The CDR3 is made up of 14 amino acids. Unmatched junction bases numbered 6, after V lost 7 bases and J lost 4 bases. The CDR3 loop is CAITREGATGELFF. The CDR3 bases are TGTGCCATCACCAGAGAGGGGGCCACCGGGGAGCTGTTTTTT.